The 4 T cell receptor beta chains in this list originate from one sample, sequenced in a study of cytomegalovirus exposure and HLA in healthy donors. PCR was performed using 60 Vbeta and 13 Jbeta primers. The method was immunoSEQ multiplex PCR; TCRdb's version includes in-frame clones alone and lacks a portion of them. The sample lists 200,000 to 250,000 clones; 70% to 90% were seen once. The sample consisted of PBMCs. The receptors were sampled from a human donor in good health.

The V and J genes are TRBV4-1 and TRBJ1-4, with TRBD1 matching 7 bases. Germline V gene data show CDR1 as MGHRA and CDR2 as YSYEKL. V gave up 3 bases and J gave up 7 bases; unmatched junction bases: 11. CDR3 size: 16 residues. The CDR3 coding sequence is TGCGCCAGCAGCCAGACCGCCGGGACAGCGGGTGAAAAACTGTTTTTT. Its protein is CASSQTAGTAGEKLFF.

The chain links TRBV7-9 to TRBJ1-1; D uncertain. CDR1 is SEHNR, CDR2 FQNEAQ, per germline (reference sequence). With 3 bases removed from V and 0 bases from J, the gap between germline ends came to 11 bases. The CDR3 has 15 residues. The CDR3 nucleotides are TGTGCCAGCAGCTTTGTCGGGGAATTGAACACTGAAGCTTTCTTT. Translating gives CASSFVGELNTEAFF.

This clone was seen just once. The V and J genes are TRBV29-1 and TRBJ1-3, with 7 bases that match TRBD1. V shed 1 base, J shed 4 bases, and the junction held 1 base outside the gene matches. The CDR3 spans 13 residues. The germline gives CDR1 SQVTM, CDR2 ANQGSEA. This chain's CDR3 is CSVEGQGGNTIYF. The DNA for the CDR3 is TGCAGCGTTGAAGGACAGGGAGGAAACACCATATATTTT.

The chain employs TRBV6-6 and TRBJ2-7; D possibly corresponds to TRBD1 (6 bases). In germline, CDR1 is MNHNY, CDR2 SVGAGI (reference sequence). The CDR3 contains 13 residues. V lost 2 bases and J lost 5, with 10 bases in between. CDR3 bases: TGTGCCAGCAGTTACGGGAGACAGGACGAGCAGTACTTC. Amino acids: CASSYGRQDEQYF.